This is a list of T cell receptor beta chains from one sample in a study of human T cells and chemical hapten exposure. TCRdb re-analysed the RACE reads in MiXCR, keeping a single row per CDR3 protein. The repertoire holds about 260,000 distinct CDR3 sequences, more than 6.5% seen once, with 2% to 2.5% in the top ten. The sequences come from whole blood, collected in connection with sensitization to the hapten diphenylcyclopropenone (DPC). The receptors were sampled from a woman in her forties with alopecia areata. Some clones in this sample may be carry-over from other donors' samples. The CDR3 runs from the conserved cysteine through the conserved F or W. A D gene is named only where the DNA matches it firmly. A row's size may be missing; if present it is once, few, many or a size class.

D: TRBD2
length: 13
size: -
J: TRBJ2-1
V: TRBV4-1
CDR3: CASSRPGTSEQFF
DNA: TGCGCCAGCAGCCGCCCAGGGACTAGCGAGCAGTTCTTC

D: -
length: 15
size: few
J: TRBJ2-2
V: TRBV28
CDR3: CASSPAGLNTGELFF
DNA: TGTGCCAGCAGTCCCGCGGGACTTAACACCGGGGAGCTGTTTTTT

D: -
length: 12
size: few
J: TRBJ2-7
V: TRBV7-8
CDR3: CASSLDEGEQYF
DNA: TGTGCCAGCAGCTTAGATGAGGGAGAGCAGTACTTC

D: TRBD1
length: 15
size: many
J: TRBJ2-1
V: TRBV7-2
CDR3: CASSPDRGRGNEQFF
DNA: TGTGCCAGCAGCCCCGACAGGGGGCGAGGCAATGAGCAGTTCTTC

D: -
length: 17
size: -
J: TRBJ2-5
V: TRBV3-1
CDR3: CASSQDGIGTAQETQYF
DNA: TGTGCCAGCAGCCAAGATGGGATCGGAACGGCCCAAGAGACCCAGTACTTC

D: -
length: 12
size: -
J: TRBJ2-5
V: TRBV12-3/TRBV12-4
CDR3: CASRVTGETQYF
DNA: TGTGCCAGCAGAGTGACCGGGGAGACCCAGTACTTC

D: TRBD2
length: 16
size: -
J: TRBJ2-3
V: TRBV4-1
CDR3: CASSHPGLAGADTQYF
DNA: TGCGCCAGCAGCCACCCGGGACTAGCGGGAGCAGATACGCAGTATTTT

D: TRBD2
length: 16
size: many
J: TRBJ2-7
V: TRBV4-2
CDR3: CASSQDRTSGSYEQYF
DNA: TGTGCCAGCAGCCAAGACCGGACTAGCGGATCCTACGAGCAGTACTTC

D: TRBD1
length: 15
size: -
J: TRBJ1-2
V: TRBV4-1
CDR3: CASSPGQGGIYGYTF
DNA: TGCGCCAGCAGCCCGGGACAGGGGGGAATCTATGGCTACACCTTC

D: -
length: 10
size: few
J: TRBJ2-7
V: TRBV6-2/TRBV6-3
CDR3: CASATYEQYF
DNA: TGTGCCAGTGCAACCTACGAGCAGTACTTC

D: -
length: 13
size: -
J: TRBJ1-1
V: TRBV28
CDR3: CASEVPDTSRAFF
DNA: TGTGCCAGCGAAGTCCCGGACACTAGCCGAGCTTTCTTT

D: TRBD2
length: 12
size: -
J: TRBJ2-5
V: TRBV10-3
CDR3: CATGGQQETQYF
DNA: TGTGCCACGGGAGGGCAGCAAGAGACCCAGTACTTC

D: -
length: 13
size: few
J: TRBJ2-1
V: TRBV7-9
CDR3: CASSTGQEDEQFF
DNA: TGTGCCAGCAGTACAGGTCAAGAGGATGAGCAGTTCTTC

D: -
length: 11
size: many
J: TRBJ2-5
V: TRBV12-3/TRBV12-4
CDR3: CASSFRRGQYF
DNA: TGTGCCAGCAGTTTCAGGAGGGGGCAATACTTC

D: TRBD2
length: 17
size: few
J: TRBJ2-3
V: TRBV6-2/TRBV6-3
CDR3: CASTPGLAGGHTDTQYF
DNA: TGTGCCAGCACCCCGGGACTAGCGGGTGGGCACACAGATACGCAGTATTTT

D: -
length: 12
size: -
J: TRBJ2-4
V: TRBV2
CDR3: CASTPDGNIQYF
DNA: TGTGCCAGCACCCCAGACGGGAACATTCAGTACTTC

D: -
length: 13
size: many
J: TRBJ1-3
V: TRBV5-6
CDR3: CASSPDSGNTIYF
DNA: TGTGCCAGCAGCCCAGACTCTGGAAACACCATATATTTT

D: TRBD1
length: 16
size: -
J: TRBJ2-2
V: TRBV25-1
CDR3: CASRAPGQGNTGELFF
DNA: TGTGCCAGCAGAGCCCCGGGACAGGGAAACACCGGGGAGCTGTTTTTT

D: -
length: 13
size: few
J: TRBJ2-7
V: TRBV27
CDR3: CASSFAPPYEQYF
DNA: TGTGCCAGCAGTTTTGCTCCACCCTACGAGCAGTACTTC

D: -
length: 12
size: -
J: TRBJ2-3
V: TRBV7-9
CDR3: CASSPSGDTQYF
DNA: TGTGCCAGCAGCCCGTCGGGGGATACGCAGTATTTT

D: TRBD1
length: 13
size: few
J: TRBJ1-6
V: TRBV7-3
CDR3: CASSLQGESPLHF
DNA: TGTGCCAGCAGCTTACAGGGGGAATCACCCCTCCACTTT

D: -
length: 13
size: few
J: TRBJ2-7
V: TRBV2
CDR3: CASSDSPGYEQYF
DNA: TGTGCCAGCAGTGACTCCCCTGGGTACGAGCAGTACTTC

D: -
length: 15
size: few
J: TRBJ2-1
V: TRBV6-1
CDR3: CASSPAGVPGNEQFF
DNA: TGTGCCAGCAGTCCAGCCGGGGTCCCGGGAAATGAGCAGTTCTTC

D: -
length: 16
size: -
J: TRBJ1-1
V: TRBV4-1
CDR3: CASSKRQDLGNTEAFF
DNA: TGCGCCAGCAGCAAAAGACAGGATTTAGGGAACACTGAAGCTTTCTTT

D: -
length: 14
size: few
J: TRBJ2-1
V: TRBV5-1
CDR3: CASSLEGVYNEQFF
DNA: TGCGCCAGCAGCTTGGAGGGGGTTTACAATGAGCAGTTCTTC

D: TRBD2
length: 22
size: -
J: TRBJ2-1
V: TRBV7-9
CDR3: CASTPGTTWTSGRPSSYNEQFF
DNA: TGTGCCAGCACTCCCGGCACTACGTGGACTAGCGGGAGGCCCAGCTCCTACAATGAGCAGTTCTTC

D: -
length: 15
size: -
J: TRBJ2-2
V: TRBV11-1
CDR3: CASSLGGRRTGELFF
DNA: TGTGCCAGCAGCCTAGGGGGGAGGAGGACCGGGGAGCTGTTTTTT

D: -
length: 14
size: -
J: TRBJ1-3
V: TRBV5-1
CDR3: CASSLEIPGNTIYF
DNA: TGCGCCAGCAGCTTGGAGATCCCTGGAAACACCATATATTTT

D: TRBD1
length: 14
size: -
J: TRBJ2-3
V: TRBV2
CDR3: CAGSVDRATDTQYF
DNA: TGTGCCGGCTCAGTAGACAGGGCGACAGATACGCAGTATTTT

D: -
length: 15
size: -
J: TRBJ2-3
V: TRBV2
CDR3: CASSLGPGAPDTQYF
DNA: TGTGCCAGCAGTCTCGGGCCCGGAGCCCCAGATACGCAGTATTTT

D: -
length: 13
size: many
J: TRBJ2-7
V: TRBV12-3/TRBV12-4
CDR3: CASSPPASVEQYF
DNA: TGTGCCAGCAGCCCGCCCGCTAGCGTCGAGCAGTACTTC

D: -
length: 15
size: -
J: TRBJ2-7
V: TRBV7-9
CDR3: CASSLAGRGDYEQYF
DNA: TGTGCCAGCAGCTTAGCGGGCAGGGGGGACTACGAGCAGTACTTC

D: -
length: 18
size: -
J: TRBJ2-6
V: TRBV7-2
CDR3: CASSLATLGAAGANVLTF
DNA: TGTGCCAGCAGCTTAGCGACACTAGGGGCCGCCGGGGCCAACGTCCTGACTTTC

D: -
length: 14
size: few
J: TRBJ2-5
V: TRBV30
CDR3: CAWSGGGPQETQYF
DNA: TGTGCCTGGAGTGGGGGGGGGCCCCAAGAGACCCAGTACTTC

D: -
length: 15
size: few
J: TRBJ2-7
V: TRBV4-2
CDR3: CASSQAYKRSYEQYF
DNA: TGTGCCAGCAGCCAAGCTTACAAGCGGTCCTACGAGCAGTACTTC

D: TRBD1
length: 15
size: -
J: TRBJ2-3
V: TRBV5-1
CDR3: CASSSPGQHTDTQYF
DNA: TGCGCCAGCAGCTCCCCGGGACAGCACACAGATACGCAGTATTTT

D: -
length: 16
size: -
J: TRBJ1-1
V: TRBV5-1
CDR3: CASSSGGVLLNTEAFF
DNA: TGCGCCAGCAGCTCGGGAGGGGTTTTGCTGAACACTGAAGCTTTCTTT

D: -
length: 13
size: -
J: TRBJ1-1
V: TRBV30
CDR3: CAWSVLWNTEAFF
DNA: TGTGCCTGGAGTGTACTTTGGAACACTGAAGCTTTCTTT

D: TRBD2
length: 16
size: -
J: TRBJ2-2
V: TRBV29-1
CDR3: CSAAKTSGINTGELFF
DNA: TGCAGCGCTGCCAAGACTAGCGGGATTAACACCGGGGAGCTGTTTTTT

D: -
length: 15
size: -
J: TRBJ1-3
V: TRBV7-2
CDR3: CASSPMGGSGNTIYF
DNA: TGTGCCAGCAGCCCCATGGGAGGATCCGGAAACACCATATATTTT

D: -
length: 11
size: few
J: TRBJ2-1
V: TRBV7-2
CDR3: CASSQGHEQFF
DNA: TGTGCCAGCAGCCAGGGGCATGAGCAGTTCTTC

D: -
length: 18
size: -
J: TRBJ2-1
V: TRBV7-9
CDR3: CASSSSLPTGPSYNEQFF
DNA: TGTGCCAGCAGCTCTAGCCTCCCGACAGGACCCTCCTACAATGAGCAGTTCTTC

D: TRBD2
length: 16
size: few
J: TRBJ2-1
V: TRBV6-2/TRBV6-3
CDR3: CASSYLEASGFWEQFF
DNA: TGTGCCAGCAGTTACCTCGAAGCTAGCGGGTTTTGGGAGCAGTTCTTC

D: TRBD2
length: 13
size: -
J: TRBJ2-7
V: TRBV6-2/TRBV6-3
CDR3: CASSRAGIYEQYF
DNA: TGTGCCAGCAGTCGAGCGGGGATCTACGAGCAGTACTTC

D: -
length: 16
size: -
J: TRBJ2-5
V: TRBV27
CDR3: CASSSPDRTKSETQYF
DNA: TGTGCCAGCAGTTCCCCTGACAGGACTAAGAGTGAGACCCAGTACTTC

D: -
length: 11
size: many
J: TRBJ2-5
V: TRBV3-1
CDR3: CASSQVHDQYF
DNA: TGTGCCAGCAGCCAAGTCCATGACCAGTACTTC

D: TRBD1
length: 13
size: -
J: TRBJ1-2
V: TRBV11-1
CDR3: CASARQGARGYTF
DNA: TGTGCCAGCGCCAGACAGGGGGCCCGTGGCTACACCTTC

D: -
length: 11
size: -
J: TRBJ2-3
V: TRBV6-2/TRBV6-3
CDR3: CASSYSYREYF
DNA: TGTGCCAGCAGTTACTCCTATCGGGAGTATTTT